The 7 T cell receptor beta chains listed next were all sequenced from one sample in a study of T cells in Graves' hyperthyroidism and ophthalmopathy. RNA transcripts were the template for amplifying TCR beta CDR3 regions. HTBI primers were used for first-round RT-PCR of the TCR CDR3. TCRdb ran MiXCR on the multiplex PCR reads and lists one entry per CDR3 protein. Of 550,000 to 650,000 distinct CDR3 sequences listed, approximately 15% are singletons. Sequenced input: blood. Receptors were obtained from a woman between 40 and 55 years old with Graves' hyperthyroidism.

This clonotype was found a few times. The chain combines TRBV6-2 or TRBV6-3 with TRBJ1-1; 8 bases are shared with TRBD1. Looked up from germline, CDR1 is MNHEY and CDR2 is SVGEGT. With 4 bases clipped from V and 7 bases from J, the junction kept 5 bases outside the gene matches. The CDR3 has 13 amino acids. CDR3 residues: CASSWAGGGEAFF. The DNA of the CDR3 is TGTGCCAGCAGTTGGGCAGGGGGCGGTGAAGCTTTCTTT.

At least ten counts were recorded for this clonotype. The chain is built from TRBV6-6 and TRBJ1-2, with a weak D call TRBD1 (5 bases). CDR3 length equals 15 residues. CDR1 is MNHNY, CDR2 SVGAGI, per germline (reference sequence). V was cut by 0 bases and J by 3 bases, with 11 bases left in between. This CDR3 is CASSYSGQGHYGYTF. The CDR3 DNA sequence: TGTGCCAGCAGTTACTCGGGTCAGGGTCACTATGGCTACACCTTC.

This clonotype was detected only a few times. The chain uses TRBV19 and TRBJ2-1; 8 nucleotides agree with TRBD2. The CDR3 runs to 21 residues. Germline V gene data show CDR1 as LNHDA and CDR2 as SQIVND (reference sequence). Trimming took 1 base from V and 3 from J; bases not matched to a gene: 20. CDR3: CASSIVYGSTVPSGYYNEQFF. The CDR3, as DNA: TGTGCCAGTAGTATAGTGTACGGCAGTACCGTCCCTAGCGGGTACTACAATGAGCAGTTCTTC.

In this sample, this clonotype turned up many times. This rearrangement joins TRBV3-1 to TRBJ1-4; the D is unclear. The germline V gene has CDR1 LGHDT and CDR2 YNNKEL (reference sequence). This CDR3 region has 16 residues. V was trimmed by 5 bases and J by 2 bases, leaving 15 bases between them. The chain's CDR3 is CASSSQLKGTNEKLFF. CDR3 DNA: TGTGCCAGCAGCTCACAACTTAAAGGGACTAATGAAAAACTGTTTTTT.

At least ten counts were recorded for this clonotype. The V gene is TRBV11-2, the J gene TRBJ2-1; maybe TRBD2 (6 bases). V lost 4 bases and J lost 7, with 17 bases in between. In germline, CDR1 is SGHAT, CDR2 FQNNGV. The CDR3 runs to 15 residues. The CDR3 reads CASSSLLTSGNEQFF. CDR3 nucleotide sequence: TGTGCCAGCAGCTCTCTCTTGACTAGTGGGAATGAGCAGTTCTTC.

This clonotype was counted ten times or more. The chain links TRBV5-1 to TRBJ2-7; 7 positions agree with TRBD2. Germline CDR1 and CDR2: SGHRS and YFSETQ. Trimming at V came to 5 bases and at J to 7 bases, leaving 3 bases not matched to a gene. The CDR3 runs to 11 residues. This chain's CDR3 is CASRQRGEQYF. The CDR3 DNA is TGCGCCAGCAGGCAGCGGGGTGAGCAGTACTTC.

CDR3 sequence reads: CASSIESGFQGTDTQYF. The CDR3 bases are TGTGCCAGTAGTATAGAAAGTGGCTTCCAGGGTACAGATACGCAGTATTTT. The chain couples TRBV19 to TRBJ2-3; TRBD1 might be the D (5 bases). This CDR3 has 17 amino acids. Germline V lookup: CDR1 LNHDA, CDR2 SQIVND (reference sequence). Trimming took off 0 bases at V and 3 bases at J, with 16 bases between the two ends.